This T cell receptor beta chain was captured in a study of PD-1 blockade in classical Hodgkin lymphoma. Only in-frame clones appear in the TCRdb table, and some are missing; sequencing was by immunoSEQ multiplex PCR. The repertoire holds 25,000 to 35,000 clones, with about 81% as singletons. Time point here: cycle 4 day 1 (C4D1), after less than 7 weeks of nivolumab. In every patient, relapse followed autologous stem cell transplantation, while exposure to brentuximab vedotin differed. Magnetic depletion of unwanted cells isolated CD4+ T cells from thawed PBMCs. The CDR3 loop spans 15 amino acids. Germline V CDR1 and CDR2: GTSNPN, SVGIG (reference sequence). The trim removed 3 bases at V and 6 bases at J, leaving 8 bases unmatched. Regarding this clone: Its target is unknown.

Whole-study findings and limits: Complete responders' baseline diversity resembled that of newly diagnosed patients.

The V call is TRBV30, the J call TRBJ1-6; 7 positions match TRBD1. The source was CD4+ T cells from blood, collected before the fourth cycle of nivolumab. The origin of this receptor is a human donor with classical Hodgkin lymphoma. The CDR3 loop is CAWSARGTANSPLHF. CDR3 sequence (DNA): TGTGCCTGGAGCGCCAGGGGGACCGCTAATTCACCCCTCCACTTT.